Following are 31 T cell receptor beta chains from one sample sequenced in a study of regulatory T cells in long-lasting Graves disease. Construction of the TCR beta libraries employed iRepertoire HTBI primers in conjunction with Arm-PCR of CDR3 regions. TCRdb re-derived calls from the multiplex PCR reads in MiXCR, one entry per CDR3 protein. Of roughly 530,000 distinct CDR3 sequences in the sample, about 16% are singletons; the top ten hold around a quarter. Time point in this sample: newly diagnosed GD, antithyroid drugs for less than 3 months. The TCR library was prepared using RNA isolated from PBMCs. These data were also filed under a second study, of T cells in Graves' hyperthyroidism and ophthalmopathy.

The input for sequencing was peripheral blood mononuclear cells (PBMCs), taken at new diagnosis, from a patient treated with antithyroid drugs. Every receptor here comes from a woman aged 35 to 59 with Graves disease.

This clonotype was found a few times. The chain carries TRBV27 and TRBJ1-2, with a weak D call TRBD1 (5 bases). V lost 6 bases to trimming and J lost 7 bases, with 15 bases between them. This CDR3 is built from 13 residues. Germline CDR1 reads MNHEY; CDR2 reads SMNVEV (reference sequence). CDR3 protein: CASSPEGRFGYTF. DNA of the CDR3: TGTGCCAGCAGCCCCGAGGGGAGATTTGGCTACACCTTC.

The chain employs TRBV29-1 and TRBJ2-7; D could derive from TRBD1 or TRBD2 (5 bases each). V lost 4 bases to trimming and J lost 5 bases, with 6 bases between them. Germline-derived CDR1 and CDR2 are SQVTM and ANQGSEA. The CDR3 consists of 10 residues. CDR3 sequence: CSVGGNEQYF. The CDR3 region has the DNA TGCAGCGTTGGGGGGAACGAGCAGTACTTC.

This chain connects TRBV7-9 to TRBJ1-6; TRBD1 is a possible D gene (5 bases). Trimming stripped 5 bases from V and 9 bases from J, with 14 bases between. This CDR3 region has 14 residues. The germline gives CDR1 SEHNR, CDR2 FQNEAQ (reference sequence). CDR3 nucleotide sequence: TGTGCCAGCAGCCCTAATGAGGGGAGTTCACCCCTCCACTTT. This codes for CASSPNEGSSPLHF.

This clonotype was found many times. The CDR3: CASSYPSGGQGYEQYF. DNA for the CDR3: TGTGCCAGCAGTTACCCCTCGGGGGGACAGGGTTACGAGCAGTACTTC. This chain uses TRBV6-7 with TRBJ2-7; TRBD1 aligns across 9 bases. TRBV6-7 is noted as an ORF with a role that remains uncertain. V was clipped by 2 bases and J by 4 bases; unmatched bases: 9. The CDR3 spans 16 residues.

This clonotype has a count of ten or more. The CDR3 region is CASRQGLTEAFF. CDR3 bases: TGTGCCAGCCGACAGGGTCTGACTGAAGCTTTCTTT. This chain joins TRBV2 and TRBJ1-1; 7 bases fit TRBD1. Germline loops: CDR1 SNHLY, CDR2 FYNNEI. This CDR3 comprises 12 residues. Germline trimming cut 8 bases from V and 5 bases from J; bases unmatched to any gene: 5.

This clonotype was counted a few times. CDR3 in DNA: TGTGCCAGCACCGAAGCGGGGGAGAAGTTCTTC. Encoded protein: CASTEAGEKFF. The chain has TRBV12-3 or TRBV12-4 and TRBJ2-1; 8 positions agree with TRBD2. V gave up 7 bases and J gave up 14 bases; unmatched junction bases: 7. CDR3 length equals 11 residues.

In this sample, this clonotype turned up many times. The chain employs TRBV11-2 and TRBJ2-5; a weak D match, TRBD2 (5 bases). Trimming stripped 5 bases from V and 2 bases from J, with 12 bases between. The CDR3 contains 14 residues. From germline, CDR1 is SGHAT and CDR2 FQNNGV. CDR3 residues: CASSRTGIQETQYF. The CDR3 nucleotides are TGTGCCAGCAGCCGGACGGGGATTCAAGAGACCCAGTACTTC. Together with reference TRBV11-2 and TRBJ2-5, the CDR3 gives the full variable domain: EAGVAQSPRYKIIEKRQSVAFWCNPISGHATLYWYQQILGQGPKLLIQFQNNGVVDDSQLPKDRFSAERLKGVDSTLKIQPAKLEDSAVYLCASSRTGIQETQYFGPGTRLLVL.

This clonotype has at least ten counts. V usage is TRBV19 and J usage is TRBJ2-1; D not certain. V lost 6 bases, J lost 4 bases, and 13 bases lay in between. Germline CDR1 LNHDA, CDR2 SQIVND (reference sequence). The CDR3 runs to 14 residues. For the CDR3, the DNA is TGTGCCAGTAGCACGACCTACCCGTACAATGAGCAGTTCTTC. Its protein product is CASSTTYPYNEQFF.

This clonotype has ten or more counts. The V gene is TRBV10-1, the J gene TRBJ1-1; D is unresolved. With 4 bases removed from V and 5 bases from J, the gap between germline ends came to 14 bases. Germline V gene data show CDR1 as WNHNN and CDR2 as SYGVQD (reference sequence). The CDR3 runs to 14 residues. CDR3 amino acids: CASSGNGAGTEAFF. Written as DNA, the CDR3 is TGCGCCAGCAGTGGTAACGGAGCTGGGACTGAAGCTTTCTTT.

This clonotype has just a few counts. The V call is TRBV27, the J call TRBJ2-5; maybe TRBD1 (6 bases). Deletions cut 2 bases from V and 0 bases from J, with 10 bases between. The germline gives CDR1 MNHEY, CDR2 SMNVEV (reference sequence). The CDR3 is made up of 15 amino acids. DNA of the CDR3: TGTGCCAGCAGTTTACGCAGGGGATACCAAGAGACCCAGTACTTC. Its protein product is CASSLRRGYQETQYF.

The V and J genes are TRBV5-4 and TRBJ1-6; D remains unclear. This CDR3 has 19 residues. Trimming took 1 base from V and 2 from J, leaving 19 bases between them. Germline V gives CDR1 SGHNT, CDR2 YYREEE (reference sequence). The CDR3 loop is CASSLKVSRKSPYNSPLHF. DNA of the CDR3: TGTGCCAGCAGCTTGAAAGTGAGTCGGAAGAGCCCCTATAATTCACCCCTCCACTTT.

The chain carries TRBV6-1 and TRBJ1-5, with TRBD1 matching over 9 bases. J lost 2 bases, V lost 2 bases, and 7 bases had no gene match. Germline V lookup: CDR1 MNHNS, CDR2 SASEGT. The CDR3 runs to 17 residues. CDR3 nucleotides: TGTGCCAGCAGTGAACCTACAGGGGGCATGGGCAATCAGCCCCAGCATTTT. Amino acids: CASSEPTGGMGNQPQHF.

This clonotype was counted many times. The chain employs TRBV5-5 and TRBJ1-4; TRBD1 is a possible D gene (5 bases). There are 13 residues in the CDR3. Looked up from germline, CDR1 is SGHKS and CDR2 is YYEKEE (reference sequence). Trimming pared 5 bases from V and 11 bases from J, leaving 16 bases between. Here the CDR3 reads CASSRAVGTKLFF. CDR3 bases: TGTGCCAGCAGTAGGGCGGTAGGGACCAAACTGTTTTTT.

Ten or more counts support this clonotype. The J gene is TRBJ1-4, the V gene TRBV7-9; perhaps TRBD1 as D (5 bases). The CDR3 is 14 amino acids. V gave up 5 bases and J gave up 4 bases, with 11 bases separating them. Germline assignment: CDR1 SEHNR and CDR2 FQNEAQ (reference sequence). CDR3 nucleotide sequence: TGTGCCAGCAGCCGTGACAGAGATAATGAAAAACTGTTTTTT. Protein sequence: CASSRDRDNEKLFF.

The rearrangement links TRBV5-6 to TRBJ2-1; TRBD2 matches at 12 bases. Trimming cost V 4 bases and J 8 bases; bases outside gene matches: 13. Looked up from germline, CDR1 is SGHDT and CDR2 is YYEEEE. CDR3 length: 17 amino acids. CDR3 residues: CASSQGTSGGPGYEQFF. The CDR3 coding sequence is TGTGCCAGCAGCCAAGGTACTAGCGGGGGGCCGGGGTATGAGCAGTTCTTC.

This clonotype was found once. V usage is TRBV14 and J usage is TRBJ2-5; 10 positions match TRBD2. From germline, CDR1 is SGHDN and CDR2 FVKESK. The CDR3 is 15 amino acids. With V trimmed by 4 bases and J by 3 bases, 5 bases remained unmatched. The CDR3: CASSRSGGREETQYF. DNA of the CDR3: TGTGCCAGCAGCCGTAGCGGGGGGAGAGAAGAGACCCAGTACTTC.

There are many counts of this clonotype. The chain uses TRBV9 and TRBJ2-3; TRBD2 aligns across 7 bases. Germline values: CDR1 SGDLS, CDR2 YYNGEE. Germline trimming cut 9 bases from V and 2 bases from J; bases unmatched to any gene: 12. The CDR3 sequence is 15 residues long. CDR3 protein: CATSRSSGYTDTQYF. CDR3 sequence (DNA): TGTGCCACCTCCAGGTCTAGCGGATACACAGATACGCAGTATTTT.

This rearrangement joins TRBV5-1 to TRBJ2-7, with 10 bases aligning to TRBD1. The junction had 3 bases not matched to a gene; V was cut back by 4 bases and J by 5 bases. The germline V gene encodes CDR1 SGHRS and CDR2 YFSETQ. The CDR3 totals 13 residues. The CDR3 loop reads CASSGGTGDEQYF. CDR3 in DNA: TGCGCCAGCAGCGGTGGGACAGGGGACGAGCAGTACTTC.

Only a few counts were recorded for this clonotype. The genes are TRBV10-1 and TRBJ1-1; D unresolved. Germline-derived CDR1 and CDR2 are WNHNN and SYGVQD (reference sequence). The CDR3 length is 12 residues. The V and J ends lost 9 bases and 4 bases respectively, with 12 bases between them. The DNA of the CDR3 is TGCGCCAGTGGGGTAGGGAGCACTGAAGCTTTCTTT. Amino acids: CASGVGSTEAFF.

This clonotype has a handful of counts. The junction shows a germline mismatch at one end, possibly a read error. The CDR3 DNA follows: TGCGGTGCTAGAGTTCCATCAGACAATTCCAATCAGCCCCAGCATTTT. This sequence encodes CGARVPSDNSNQPQHF. The V gene is TRBV20-1, the J gene TRBJ1-5; no definite D call. The CDR3 is 16 amino acids. The germline V gene has CDR1 DFQATT and CDR2 SNEGSKA (reference sequence).

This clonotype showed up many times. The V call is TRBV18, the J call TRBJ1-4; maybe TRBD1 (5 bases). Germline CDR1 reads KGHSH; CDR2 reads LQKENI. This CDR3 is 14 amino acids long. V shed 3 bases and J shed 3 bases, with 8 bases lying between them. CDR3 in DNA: TGTGCCAGCTCACCGACAGTGGCTAATGAAAAACTGTTTTTT. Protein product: CASSPTVANEKLFF.

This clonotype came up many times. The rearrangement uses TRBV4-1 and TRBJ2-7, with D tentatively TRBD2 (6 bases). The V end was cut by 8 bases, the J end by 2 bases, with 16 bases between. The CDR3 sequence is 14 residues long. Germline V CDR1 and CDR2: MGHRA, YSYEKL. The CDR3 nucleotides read TGCGCCAGCGGCTTAGTGGGGGAGGCCTACGAGCAGTACTTC. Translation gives CASGLVGEAYEQYF.

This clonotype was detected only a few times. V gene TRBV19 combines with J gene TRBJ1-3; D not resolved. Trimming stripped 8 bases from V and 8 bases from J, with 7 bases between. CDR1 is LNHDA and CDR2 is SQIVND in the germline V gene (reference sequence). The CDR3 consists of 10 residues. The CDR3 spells CASFRDTIYF. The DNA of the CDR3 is TGTGCCAGTTTTCGGGACACCATATATTTT. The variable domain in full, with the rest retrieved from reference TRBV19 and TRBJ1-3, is DGGITQSPKYLFRKEGQNVTLSCEQNLNHDAMYWYRQDPGQGLRLIYYSQIVNDFQKGDIAEGYSVSREKKESFPLTVTSAQKNPTAFYLCASFRDTIYFGEGSWLTVV.

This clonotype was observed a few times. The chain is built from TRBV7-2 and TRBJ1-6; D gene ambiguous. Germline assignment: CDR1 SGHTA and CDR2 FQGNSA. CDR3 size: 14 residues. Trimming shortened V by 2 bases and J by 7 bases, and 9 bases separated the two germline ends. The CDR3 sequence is CASSLRPMNSPLHF. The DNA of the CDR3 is TGTGCCAGCAGCTTACGCCCAATGAATTCACCCCTCCACTTT.

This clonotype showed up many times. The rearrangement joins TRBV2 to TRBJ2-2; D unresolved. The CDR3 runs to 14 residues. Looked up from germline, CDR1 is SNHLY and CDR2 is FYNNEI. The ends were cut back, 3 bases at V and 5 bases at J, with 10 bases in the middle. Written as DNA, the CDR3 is TGTGCCAGCAGTGAGTTGGTCCGAACCGGGGAGCTGTTTTTT. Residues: CASSELVRTGELFF.

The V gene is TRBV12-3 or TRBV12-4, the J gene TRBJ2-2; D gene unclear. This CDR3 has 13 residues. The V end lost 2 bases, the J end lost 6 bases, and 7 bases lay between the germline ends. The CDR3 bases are TGTGCCAGCAGTTTAAAAGTTCCCGGGGAGCTGTTTTTT. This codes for CASSLKVPGELFF.

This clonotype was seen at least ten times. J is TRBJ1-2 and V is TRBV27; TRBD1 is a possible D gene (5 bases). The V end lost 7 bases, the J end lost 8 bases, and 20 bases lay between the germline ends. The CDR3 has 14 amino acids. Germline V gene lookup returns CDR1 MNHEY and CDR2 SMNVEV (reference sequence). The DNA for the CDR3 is TGTGCCAGCACTTCCTGGGGCAGGGAGGACGGCTACACCTTC. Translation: CASTSWGREDGYTF.

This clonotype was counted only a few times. CDR3 sequence (DNA): TGTGCCAGCAGTTACTCCATCTCCTACAATGAGCAGTTCTTC. The encoded protein is CASSYSISYNEQFF. The rearrangement joins TRBV6-2 or TRBV6-3 to TRBJ2-1; D unresolved. The CDR3 spans 14 residues. Per germline, CDR1 MNHEY and CDR2 SVGEGT. V dropped 0 bases and J dropped 0 bases, with 3 bases sitting between them.

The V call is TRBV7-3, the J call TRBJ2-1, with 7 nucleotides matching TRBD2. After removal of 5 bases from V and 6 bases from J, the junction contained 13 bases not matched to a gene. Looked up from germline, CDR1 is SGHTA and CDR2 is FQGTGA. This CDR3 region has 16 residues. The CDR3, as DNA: TGTGCCAGCAGCCTCCTAGGGGCAGGGAGGGGCAATGAGCAGTTCTTC. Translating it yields CASSLLGAGRGNEQFF. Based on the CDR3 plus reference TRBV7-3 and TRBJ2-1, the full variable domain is GAGVSQTPSNKVTEKGKYVELRCDPISGHTALYWYRQSLGQGPEFLIYFQGTGAADDSGLPNDRFFAVRPEGSVSTLKIQRTERGDSAVYLCASSLLGAGRGNEQFFGPGTRLTVL.

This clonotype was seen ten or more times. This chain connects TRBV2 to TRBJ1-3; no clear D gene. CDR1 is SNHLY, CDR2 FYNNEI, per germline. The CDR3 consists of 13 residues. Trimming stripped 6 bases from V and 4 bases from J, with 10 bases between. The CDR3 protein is CASRPALGNTIYF. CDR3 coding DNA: TGTGCCAGCAGGCCGGCTCTAGGAAACACCATATATTTT.

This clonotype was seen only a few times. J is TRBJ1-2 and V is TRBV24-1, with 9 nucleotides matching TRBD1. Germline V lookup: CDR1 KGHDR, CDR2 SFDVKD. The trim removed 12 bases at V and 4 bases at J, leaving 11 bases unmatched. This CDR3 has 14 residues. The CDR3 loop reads CAVNSGTGFYGYTF. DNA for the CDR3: TGTGCCGTCAACTCCGGGACAGGGTTCTATGGCTACACCTTC.